This entry is about one T cell receptor (beta chain). In this sample, this clonotype turned up a few times. It has no known antigen specificity. The sample holds no much larger clone one base away, and base qualities are not on file. Inclusive of the bounding cysteine and phenylalanine, the CDR3 is 16 residues long. Left in the record is the CDR3 DNA by itself, 48 bases read in frame from the first base. Trimming removed 1 base from V and 0 bases from J, leaving 10 bases between the germline ends. The germline V gene gives CDR1 as SGHDN and CDR2 as FVKESK. The sample comes from a study of naive and memory T cell subsets listed by TCRdb under 2017. A note on the overall study: In the figure summarizing the skin biopsy and whole blood samples, approximately ten blood donors, 7 tuberculin skin test biopsies and 3 saline control biopsies were reported. PCR2 was typically run as a SYBR Green qPCR and stopped at a set threshold, although low-input samples could use end-point PCR of around 6 cycles instead.

Libraries were made using 5' RACE. The ligated cDNA was amplified by four rounds of PCR, in which nested alpha and beta constant region primers were used together with the SP2 primer. For the blood and skin samples, reverse transcription of TCR RNA was done with SuperScript IV along with alpha and beta constant region primers. Using T4 RNA ligase 1, an oligonucleotide carrying both the Illumina SP2 primer and a UMI was ligated onto the 3' end of the cDNA. The 12-nucleotide UMI consisted of two random hexamers with an eight-base spacer between the hexamers to prevent hairpin formation. From the second PCR onward, TCR alpha and beta chain libraries were processed separately and dual indexed for multiplexing. After pooling, the indexed libraries were analyzed by capillary electrophoresis and sequenced on either an Illumina MiSeq or NextSeq. To boost base diversity and improve cluster recognition, PhiX DNA at about 4.5-8% was spiked into the libraries. The authors' pipeline ran thus. Demultiplexor extracted UMIs from read 2, combined them with read 1 TCR sequence, and split reads by sample indices. Decombinator identified V and J genes and V-J junctions and gave each TCR a five-part identifier that included V and J deletions. UMIs were used by Collapsinator to correct sequencing errors and PCR amplification heterogeneity, so that a UMI-based abundance was obtained for each TCR. CDR3Translator turned identifiers into nucleotide sequence, translated that sequence into amino acids, and pulled out CDR3 regions based on terminal motifs. After normalization to the amount of input RNA, error-corrected alpha and beta TCR counts from blood and skin were compared. Starting from the raw public reads, TCRdb applied fastp trimming at Q25, assembled clones with MiXCR and retained in-frame beta chains. Rows with a matching CDR3 protein are joined into one entry that keeps the most common DNA and genes. The V and J calls and clone size are TCRdb's, not the authors'. The sample has approximately 49,000 distinct CDR3 sequences on record, 4.7% of them singletons. Of the sample, 0.75% to 0.9% is held by the ten largest clones.

Using 3' ligation of a UMI-containing oligonucleotide to TCR cDNA, the study laid out a robust and sensitive protocol to amplify, sequence and analyze TCRs. For whole blood analysis, 2.5 ml of peripheral blood was drawn from adult healthy volunteers into Tempus tubes, and RNA was extracted according to the manufacturer's instructions. Total RNA was treated with RQ1 DNase, without cell sorting, prior to reverse transcription, with an input of roughly 1 to 1000 ng being targeted. Skin biopsy and whole blood libraries were made to test pipeline robustness in samples where T cells form a minority population. What the research found in general, with its limitations: The potential sensitivity of the RNA-based method to TCR transcript changes with T cell activation and differentiation was acknowledged.

The rearrangement combines TRBV14 with TRBJ2-1, with the D gene uncertain. This TCR was recovered from a female donor in good health. In nucleotides, the sequence is TGTGCCAGCAGCCAAGTCGACATAAGCTCCTACAATGAGCAGTTCTTC. The encoded protein is CASSQVDISSYNEQFF.